The 22 T cell receptor beta chains listed next were all sequenced from one sample in a study of a mutant IDH1 vaccine in newly diagnosed glioma. The assay was immunoSEQ multiplex PCR, and TCRdb's table has in-frame clones only and misses some. Here the sample spans about 34,000 clones, around nine tenths being singletons. Time point specified: week 47, end of study. What each vaccine dose contained was 300 ug of mutant IDH1 20-mer peptide, accompanied by topical imiquimod. These receptors are not linked to any known antigen. The material was PBMCs, obtained from a glioma patient whose treatment included an IDH1 peptide vaccine. The receptors originated from a woman aged 30 to 39 with glioma.

The chain carries TRBV5-4 and TRBJ2-7; weak D call: TRBD2 (5 bases). V lost 0 bases to trimming and J lost 3 bases, with 10 bases between them. The CDR3 is made up of 14 amino acids. The germline gives CDR1 SGHNT, CDR2 YYREEE (reference sequence). The CDR3 here is CASSLDPGLYEQYF. In DNA, the CDR3 is TGTGCCAGCAGCTTGGACCCAGGACTCTACGAGCAGTACTTC.

V usage is TRBV9 and J usage is TRBJ2-2, with unresolved D. Trimming shortened V by 3 bases and J by 1 base, and 4 bases separated the two germline ends. Germline loops: CDR1 SGDLS, CDR2 YYNGEE. The CDR3 runs to 13 residues. The CDR3 is CASSAGNTGELFF. CDR3 in DNA: TGTGCCAGCAGCGCAGGGAACACCGGGGAGCTGTTTTTT. Supplemented by reference TRBV9 and TRBJ2-2, the full variable domain reads DSGVTQTPKHLITATGQRVTLRCSPRSGDLSVYWYQQSLDQGLQFLIQYYNGEERAKGNILERFSAQQFPDLHSELNLSSLELGDSALYFCASSAGNTGELFFGEGSRLTVL.

The rearrangement links TRBV6-6 to TRBJ2-7; 8 bases align to TRBD1. The V and J ends lost 0 bases and 7 bases, in that order; junction bases with no gene match: 8. The CDR3 length is 15 residues. The germline CDR1 and CDR2 sequences are MNHNY and SVGAGI (reference sequence). As DNA, the CDR3 is TGTGCCAGCAGTTACTCGACCCAGGGGGCGCATGAGCAGTACTTC. Amino acid sequence: CASSYSTQGAHEQYF.

The V and J genes are TRBV5-1 and TRBJ2-1; 9 bases are a match to TRBD1. Germline values: CDR1 SGHRS, CDR2 YFSETQ. V gave up 3 bases and J gave up 3 bases; unmatched junction bases: 4. This CDR3 has 15 residues. The CDR3 loop reads CASSSRTGVYNEQFF. In DNA form, the CDR3 reads TGCGCCAGCAGCTCTAGGACAGGGGTCTACAATGAGCAGTTCTTC.

The rearrangement uses TRBV5-4 and TRBJ2-3; TRBD1 is a possible D gene (7 bases). The germline gives CDR1 SGHNT, CDR2 YYREEE (reference sequence). The CDR3 contains 15 residues. Between the trimmed V and J ends, which lost 7 bases and 2 bases, there was a span of 17 bases. The CDR3 DNA is TGTGCCAGCCGATTGGCGGGACAGCCCACAGATACGCAGTATTTT. Translating it yields CASRLAGQPTDTQYF.

This chain links TRBV6-5 with TRBJ1-2; possibly TRBD1 for D (6 bases). The germline V gene encodes CDR1 MNHEY and CDR2 SVGAGI. The V end was cut by 6 bases, the J end by 1 base, with 9 bases between. The CDR3 runs 13 residues. The CDR3 DNA is TGTGCCAGCAGCTCAGGGGTTAACTATGGCTACACCTTC. Amino acid sequence: CASSSGVNYGYTF.

This sequence joins TRBV7-9 and TRBJ1-1; 9 bases align to TRBD1. V trimming: 3 bases; J trimming: 4 bases; junction bases outside the gene matches: 6. CDR3 size: 15 residues. Germline CDR1 and CDR2: SEHNR and FQNEAQ (reference sequence). Here the CDR3 DNA reads TGTGCCAGCAGCTTGGCGACAGGGGGGGTCACTGAAGCTTTCTTT. It codes for CASSLATGGVTEAFF.

This clone appeared a single time. The chain joins TRBV9 to TRBJ1-1; tentatively, D is TRBD1 (5 bases). CDR3 length: 11 amino acids. Germline values: CDR1 SGDLS, CDR2 YYNGEE. Trimming removed 7 bases at V and 4 bases at J, with 8 bases between. The CDR3 coding sequence is TGTGCCAGCGGGGGTGGCACTGAAGCTTTCTTT. Its protein is CASGGGTEAFF.

The chain uses TRBV2 and TRBJ2-7, with 9 positions matching TRBD2. V lost 6 bases and J lost 0; bases outside the gene matches: 6. Germline-derived CDR1 and CDR2 are SNHLY and FYNNEI. This CDR3 contains 15 residues. The CDR3 here is CASRKERGDSYEQYF. CDR3 bases: TGTGCCAGCAGGAAAGAGCGGGGGGACTCCTACGAGCAGTACTTC.

The sample holds a few counts of this clone. The chain employs TRBV18 and TRBJ1-5; D not resolved. Germline CDR1 is KGHSH and CDR2 is LQKENI. This CDR3 is built from 15 residues. Trimming left V 3 bases short and J 4 bases short, with 13 bases between. DNA of the CDR3: TGTGCCAGCTCACCGGGTCGAACAGAGAATCAGCCCCAGCATTTT. It is translated as CASSPGRTENQPQHF.

The gene calls are TRBV4-1 and TRBJ2-7; D tentatively fits TRBD1 or TRBD2 (6 bases each). In germline, CDR1 is MGHRA, CDR2 YSYEKL. The CDR3 runs to 15 residues. Trimming left V 5 bases short and J 6 bases short, with 20 bases between. The CDR3 loop is CASSSRGLPSVEQYF. The CDR3 nucleotides read TGCGCCAGCAGCTCCCGGGGGCTTCCGTCCGTCGAGCAGTACTTC.

The rearrangement joins TRBV20-1 to TRBJ2-1; D possibly matches TRBD1 or TRBD2 (5 bases each). The germline CDR1 and CDR2 sequences are DFQATT and SNEGSKA (reference sequence). This CDR3 is 11 amino acids long. Trimming stripped 1 base from V and 15 bases from J, with 13 bases between. The CDR3 DNA sequence: TGCAGTGCTAGAGGGGAGCCCGGGGCGTTCTTC. This encodes CSARGEPGAFF.

The chain has TRBV2 and TRBJ2-2, with TRBD2 matching over 7 bases. This CDR3 spans 15 amino acids. CDR1 and CDR2 (germline): SNHLY, FYNNEI. V shed 6 bases, J shed 8 bases, and the junction held 12 bases outside the gene matches. The CDR3 nucleotides are TGTGCCAGCAGACCCACGAGACTAGCTCGGGGGGAGCTGTTTTTT. It translates to CASRPTRLARGELFF.

This chain connects TRBV4-1 to TRBJ1-2; tentative D call: TRBD1 (5 bases). Between the trimmed V and J ends, which lost 3 bases and 2 bases, there was a span of 13 bases. The germline CDR1 and CDR2 sequences are MGHRA and YSYEKL. CDR3 length: 15 residues. The CDR3 here is CASSHRDGSNYGYTF. The CDR3 nucleotides read TGCGCCAGCAGCCACCGGGACGGGAGCAACTATGGCTACACCTTC.

This chain uses TRBV7-6 with TRBJ2-6; no reliable D call. Trimming took off 3 bases at V and 6 bases at J, with 6 bases between the two ends. This CDR3 is 13 amino acids long. Germline V gene lookup returns CDR1 SGHVS and CDR2 FNYEAQ. The CDR3 is CASSLSQANVLTF. The DNA of the CDR3 is TGTGCCAGCAGCTTGTCCCAGGCCAACGTCCTGACTTTC.

The rearrangement uses TRBV7-9 and TRBJ2-4; D is possibly TRBD2 (6 bases). Germline V lookup: CDR1 SEHNR, CDR2 FQNEAQ (reference sequence). This CDR3 is 14 amino acids long. V was clipped by 4 bases and J by 0 bases, with 7 bases between them. The CDR3 loop is CASSSGVAKNIQYF. The CDR3 nucleotides are TGTGCCAGCAGCTCGGGGGTAGCCAAAAACATTCAGTACTTC.

The gene calls are TRBV5-1 and TRBJ2-1; 13 bases are shared with TRBD2. CDR3 length: 16 amino acids. V was pared by 1 base and J by 10 bases, with 8 bases of the junction left unmatched. Germline V CDR1 and CDR2: SGHRS, YFSETQ. The CDR3: CASSLTSGGAFEEQFF. In DNA form, the CDR3 reads TGCGCCAGCAGCTTGACTAGCGGGGGGGCTTTTGAAGAGCAGTTCTTC.

The chain has TRBV7-2 and TRBJ1-3; 8 bases are shared with TRBD1. CDR1 and CDR2 from the germline V gene are SGHTA and FQGNSA. CDR3 size: 13 residues. Trimming took 8 bases from V and 4 from J; bases not matched to a gene: 4. The CDR3: CASRQGPGNTIYF. The DNA for the CDR3 is TGTGCCAGCCGACAGGGGCCCGGAAACACCATATATTTT.

V usage is TRBV20-1 and J usage is TRBJ1-2, with no clear D. CDR1 and CDR2 (germline): DFQATT, SNEGSKA (reference sequence). V gave up 5 bases and J gave up 2 bases, with 6 bases separating them. This CDR3 is 11 amino acids long. In DNA form, the CDR3 reads TGCAGTGCTTCCCTAAACTATGGCTACACCTTC. Protein product: CSASLNYGYTF.

The chain links TRBV10-3 to TRBJ1-2, with TRBD1 matching 7 bases. Trimming removed 8 bases from V and 3 bases from J; junction bases left unmatched: 9. CDR1 is ENHRY, CDR2 SYGVKD, per germline. The CDR3 runs to 14 residues. This chain's CDR3 is CAIEGTGEDYGYTF. The CDR3 DNA is TGTGCCATCGAAGGTACAGGGGAAGACTATGGCTACACCTTC.

V usage is TRBV7-9 and J usage is TRBJ2-5, with D possibly being TRBD1 or TRBD2 (5 bases each). Germline-derived CDR1 and CDR2 are SEHNR and FQNEAQ (reference sequence). Trimming removed 5 bases from V and 1 base from J, with 8 bases in between. The CDR3 runs to 13 residues. The CDR3 reads CASSPGAQETQYF. CDR3 nucleotides: TGTGCCAGCAGCCCCGGGGCCCAAGAGACCCAGTACTTC.

The V gene is TRBV6-5, the J gene TRBJ2-1, with 7 positions matching TRBD1. Germline V CDR1 and CDR2: MNHEY, SVGAGI. The CDR3 runs to 14 residues. The V and J ends lost 8 bases and 3 bases, in that order; junction bases with no gene match: 7. CDR3 amino acids: CASGPRGSYNEQFF. CDR3 nucleotide sequence: TGTGCCAGCGGGCCCAGGGGGAGCTACAATGAGCAGTTCTTC.